The next 25 T cell receptor beta chains were all read from a single sample in a study. TCRdb ran MiXCR on the RT-PCR reads and lists one entry per CDR3 protein. The sample holds 550,000 to 750,000 distinct CDR3 sequences, 12% to 15% seen once. Material for sequencing was memory CD4+ T cells from blood. The receptors here all came from a female donor in good health, serving as a healthy control.

This clonotype has just a few counts. The rearrangement joins TRBV15 to TRBJ2-5, with 7 bases aligning to TRBD2. V dropped 5 bases and J dropped 5; count of bases not matched to a gene: 23. CDR1 is LNHNV and CDR2 is YYDKDF in the germline V gene (reference sequence). CDR3 length: 19 amino acids. CDR3 in amino acids: CATSRPTDRLGGAGETQYF. The CDR3 nucleotides are TGTGCCACCAGCCGCCCGACCGACAGATTGGGAGGGGCAGGGGAGACCCAGTACTTC.

In this sample, this clonotype turned up a few times. The rearrangement links TRBV7-3 to TRBJ2-1, with 10 bases aligning to TRBD1. The germline gives CDR1 SGHTA, CDR2 FQGTGA. The CDR3 has 16 amino acids. J was trimmed by 0 bases and V by 4 bases; bases with no gene match: 3. The CDR3 sequence is CASSSTGGNSYNEQFF. The CDR3 bases are TGTGCCAGCAGCTCGACAGGGGGCAACTCCTACAATGAGCAGTTCTTC.

V gene TRBV29-1 combines with J gene TRBJ2-5, with D possibly being TRBD1 or TRBD2 (5 bases each). V was clipped by 3 bases and J by 5 bases, with 10 bases between them. The V gene's germline CDR1 is SQVTM and CDR2 ANQGSEA. The CDR3 consists of 12 residues. The CDR3 DNA follows: TGCAGCGTTGATGGGGGATACGAGACCCAGTACTTC. It yields the protein CSVDGGYETQYF. The full variable domain, completed using reference TRBV29-1 and TRBJ2-5, is SAVISQKPSRDICQRGTSLTIQCQVDSQVTMMFWYRQQPGQSLTLIATANQGSEATYESGFVIDKFPISRPNLTFSTLTVSNMSPEDSSIYLCSVDGGYETQYFGPGTRLLVL.

DNA of the CDR3: TGCAGCGTTAAACCGGGACAGCACTACAATGAGCAGTTCTTC. The encoded protein is CSVKPGQHYNEQFF. V is TRBV29-1 and J is TRBJ2-1; 7 nucleotides agree with TRBD1. In germline, CDR1 is SQVTM, CDR2 ANQGSEA. The ends lost 5 bases at V and 3 bases at J; junction bases unmatched: 7. The CDR3 has 14 residues.

This rearrangement joins TRBV10-3 to TRBJ2-2; TRBD1 aligns across 8 bases. The CDR3 covers 16 residues. With V trimmed by 6 bases and J by 5 bases, 11 bases remained unmatched. Germline CDR1 and CDR2: ENHRY and SYGVKD. The CDR3 nucleotides read TGTGCCATCAGGATCCGAGGACAGGGTGTAACCGGGGAGCTGTTTTTT. Translation: CAIRIRGQGVTGELFF.

The chain is built from TRBV7-2 and TRBJ1-1; D ambiguous. Germline CDR1 reads SGHTA; CDR2 reads FQGNSA. Trimming removed 2 bases at V and 4 bases at J, with 17 bases between. The CDR3 runs to 16 residues. CDR3 coding DNA: TGTGCCAGCAGCTTATTCGGAGGCCAGACGGGCACTGAAGCTTTCTTT. It is translated as CASSLFGGQTGTEAFF.

The chain employs TRBV7-2 and TRBJ2-1; 12 bases align to TRBD2. CDR1 SGHTA and CDR2 FQGNSA come from the germline V gene. The CDR3 runs 17 residues. The V gene end was trimmed by 2 bases and the J gene end by 6 bases; junction bases not matched to a gene: 8. The CDR3: CASSLTSVLAGGNEQFF. The CDR3 DNA sequence: TGTGCCAGCAGCTTAACAAGTGTACTAGCGGGGGGCAATGAGCAGTTCTTC.

This clonotype was seen repeatedly, ten times or more. This chain links TRBV7-2 with TRBJ2-3; D uncertain. The CDR3 covers 11 residues. Germline V gene data show CDR1 as SGHTA and CDR2 as FQGNSA. V was pared by 6 bases and J by 5 bases, with 6 bases between. The CDR3 sequence is CASSSRDTQYF. CDR3 in DNA: TGTGCCAGCAGTTCAAGAGATACGCAGTATTTT.

The V call is TRBV15, the J call TRBJ1-1; D not certain. This CDR3 region has 14 residues. Germline V gives CDR1 LNHNV, CDR2 YYDKDF (reference sequence). The germline V and J ends were trimmed by 1 base and 5 bases, with 11 bases remaining between them. This chain's CDR3 is CATSRVHTGTEAFF. The DNA of the CDR3 is TGTGCCACCAGCAGAGTCCATACGGGGACTGAAGCTTTCTTT.

The V and J genes are TRBV7-9 and TRBJ2-7, with 9 bases aligning to TRBD1. Per the germline V gene, CDR1 is SEHNR and CDR2 is FQNEAQ (reference sequence). The CDR3 covers 16 residues. Unmatched junction bases numbered 16, after V lost 1 base and J lost 12 bases. CDR3: CASSLEGGTGWISPYF. The CDR3 DNA reads TGTGCCAGCAGCTTAGAGGGCGGGACAGGGTGGATTTCGCCGTACTTC.

This clonotype was seen a handful of times. The rearrangement uses TRBV7-8 and TRBJ1-5; 7 bases align to TRBD1. J lost 1 base, V lost 3 bases, and 6 bases had no gene match. CDR3 length equals 16 residues. CDR1 SGHVS and CDR2 FQNEAQ come from the germline V gene. The CDR3 DNA sequence: TGTGCCAGCAGCTTGGATACAGGGGTAAGCAATCAGCCCCAGCATTTT. Translating it yields CASSLDTGVSNQPQHF.

This clonotype was seen ten or more times. The J gene is TRBJ2-3, the V gene TRBV7-3; 8 bases align to TRBD2. J lost 1 base, V lost 2 bases, and 5 bases had no gene match. This CDR3 has 16 residues. Germline CDR1 reads SGHTA; CDR2 reads FQGTGA. The CDR3 reads CASSLEGREGTDTQYF. CDR3 bases: TGTGCCAGCAGCTTAGAAGGGCGGGAGGGCACAGATACGCAGTATTTT.

This clonotype turned up a few times. The genes are TRBV2 and TRBJ1-4, with TRBD1 as a possible D gene (6 bases). The CDR3 is 14 amino acids. Trimming removed 5 bases at V and 7 bases at J, with 14 bases between. CDR1 and CDR2 from the germline V gene are SNHLY and FYNNEI. The DNA for the CDR3 is TGTGCCAGCAGTTCAGGGGAGGTTGGTGAAAAACTGTTTTTT. This encodes CASSSGEVGEKLFF.

The chain carries TRBV4-3 and TRBJ1-5; D ambiguous. Germline-derived CDR1 and CDR2 are LGHNA and YSLEER. V lost 0 bases and J lost 10, with 16 bases in between. The length of the CDR3 is 15 residues. The DNA for the CDR3 is TGCGCCAGCAGCCAAGAGCCTGCGACCAGTCAACCCCAGCATTTT. Protein product: CASSQEPATSQPQHF.

This sequence joins TRBV9 and TRBJ2-1, with TRBD2 as a possible D gene (6 bases). CDR1 SGDLS and CDR2 YYNGEE come from the germline V gene. V gave up 0 bases and J gave up 9 bases, with 16 bases separating them. The CDR3 extends over 15 amino acids. As DNA, the CDR3 is TGTGCCAGCAGCGTAGTGGACTACACCGGGGGTGAGCAGTTCTTC. Translation: CASSVVDYTGGEQFF. Full variable domain (rest looked up from reference TRBV9 and TRBJ2-1): DSGVTQTPKHLITATGQRVTLRCSPRSGDLSVYWYQQSLDQGLQFLIQYYNGEERAKGNILERFSAQQFPDLHSELNLSSLELGDSALYFCASSVVDYTGGEQFFGPGTRLTVL.

V is TRBV15 and J is TRBJ1-1; D ambiguous. Germline V CDR1 and CDR2: LNHNV, YYDKDF (reference sequence). The CDR3 is 14 amino acids. V was trimmed by 0 bases and J by 5 bases, leaving 10 bases between them. CDR3 sequence (DNA): TGTGCCACCAGCAGAGAGCGGCGGGGAACTGAAGCTTTCTTT. Amino acid sequence: CATSRERRGTEAFF.

The J gene is TRBJ1-4, the V gene TRBV20-1, with D possibly being TRBD1 (5 bases). The ends were cut back, 4 bases at V and 6 bases at J, with 18 bases in the middle. The CDR3 totals 15 residues. Germline CDR1 DFQATT, CDR2 SNEGSKA (reference sequence). Written as DNA, the CDR3 is TGCAGTGCTATTGGCGTCGGGACTGCCGATGAAAAACTGTTTTTT. This gives the protein CSAIGVGTADEKLFF.

This chain uses TRBV28 with TRBJ1-5; weak D call: TRBD1 (6 bases). Looked up from germline, CDR1 is MDHEN and CDR2 is SYDVKM. The CDR3 has 16 amino acids. V gave up 2 bases and J gave up 4 bases, with 15 bases separating them. The CDR3 nucleotides are TGTGCCAGCAGTTTAATACCGGGACAAGTTAATCAGCCCCAGCATTTT. It encodes CASSLIPGQVNQPQHF. Using reference TRBV28 and TRBJ1-5 for the parts outside the CDR3, the full variable domain is DVKVTQSSRYLVKRTGEKVFLECVQDMDHENMFWYRQDPGLGLRLIYFSYDVKMKEKGDIPEGYSVSREKKERFSLILESASTNQTSMYLCASSLIPGQVNQPQHFGDGTRLSIL.

This clonotype was seen more than once but under ten times. The chain recombines TRBV6-4 with TRBJ1-1, with 11 bases that match TRBD1. CDR1 and CDR2 (germline): MRHNA, SNTAGT. V lost 6 bases and J lost 3; bases outside the gene matches: 9. CDR3 length equals 16 residues. The CDR3, as DNA: TGTGCCAGCAGAGCCTCCGGGACAGGGGGTCACACTGAAGCTTTCTTT. Its translation is CASRASGTGGHTEAFF.

The rearrangement uses TRBV15 and TRBJ2-5, with TRBD2 matching 7 bases. The germline V gene encodes CDR1 LNHNV and CDR2 YYDKDF (reference sequence). The CDR3 is made up of 15 amino acids. Trimming cost V 3 bases and J 6 bases; bases outside gene matches: 10. This CDR3 is CATSSIMSSGKTQYF. Written as DNA, the CDR3 is TGTGCCACCAGCAGCATCATGTCCAGCGGGAAGACCCAGTACTTC.

The V gene is TRBV5-1, the J gene TRBJ2-5; D call uncertain. Germline loops: CDR1 SGHRS, CDR2 YFSETQ. V dropped 0 bases and J dropped 4 bases, with 16 bases sitting between them. The CDR3 extends over 16 amino acids. The DNA of the CDR3 is TGCGCCAGCAGCTTGGGGCCGGAAGCCAGGTTAGAGACCCAGTACTTC. Protein product: CASSLGPEARLETQYF.

This clonotype was detected a few times. Being one base from a much bigger clone, this may be a read error. The rearrangement uses TRBV11-2 and TRBJ2-2; D remains ambiguous. The CDR3 spans 11 residues. V was trimmed by 3 bases and J by 7 bases, leaving 3 bases between them. Germline V lookup: CDR1 SGHAT, CDR2 FQNNGV. CDR3 nucleotide sequence: TGTGCCAGCAGCTTCGGCGGGGAGCTGTTTTTT. This codes for CASSFGGELFF.

This clonotype has only a few counts. The rearrangement links TRBV10-3 to TRBJ2-2; 8 bases are a match to TRBD2. There are 13 residues in the CDR3. CDR1 is ENHRY, CDR2 SYGVKD, per germline. J lost 1 base, V lost 10 bases, and 2 bases had no gene match. CDR3 in amino acids: CATSGGNTGELFF. The CDR3, as DNA: TGTGCCACCAGCGGGGGGAACACCGGGGAGCTGTTTTTT.

About this clonotype itself: At one boundary the junction diverges from the germline segment, which might be a read error. The J gene is TRBJ2-3, the V gene TRBV5-6, with D hard to call. Germline CDR1 reads SGHDT; CDR2 reads YYEEEE. This CDR3 has 15 residues. The CDR3 here is CASSSPTGSTVTQYF. The CDR3 DNA reads as TGTGCCAGCAGCTCGCCGACGGGCAGCACAGTTACGCAGTATTTT. The entire variable domain, with the rest obtained from reference TRBV5-6 and TRBJ2-3, is as follows: DAGVTQSPTHLIKTRGQQVTLRCSPKSGHDTVSWYQQALGQGPQFIFQYYEEEERQRGNFPDRFSGHQFPNYSSELNVNALLLGDSALYLCASSSPTGSTVTQYFGPGTRLTVL.

This clonotype has at least ten counts. This sequence joins TRBV6-5 and TRBJ2-7, with 10 nucleotides matching TRBD2. Germline assignment: CDR1 MNHEY and CDR2 SVGAGI. V trimming: 1 base; J trimming: 4 bases; junction bases outside the gene matches: 7. The CDR3 runs to 16 residues. CDR3 protein: CASSYYPKRGGYEQYF. The DNA for the CDR3 is TGTGCCAGCAGTTACTACCCAAAGCGGGGGGGATACGAGCAGTACTTC.